These T cell receptor beta chains were read from a single sample in a study of OX40 agonist ivuxolimab in advanced cancers. Some clones are missing from TCRdb's copy, which holds only in-frame ones; the method was immunoSEQ multiplex PCR. Of some 41,000 clones listed, around nine tenths were seen once; the top ten hold about a third. Sequences were derived from CD4+ or CD8+ T cells sorted from blood, sampled in a trial of the OX40 agonist ivuxolimab. These receptors were obtained from an adult with an advanced solid tumor such as melanoma, head and neck, liver or kidney cancer. The CDR3 runs from the conserved cysteine through the conserved F or W. The D gene is left open where the match is weak. Rows may omit the clone size; those that give it use once, few, many or a size class.

>-|13|-|TRBV6-6|TRBJ2-2
TGTGCCAGCAGAAAAATTCTAGCCGGGGAGCTGTTTTTT
CASRKILAGELFF
>-|13|few|TRBV5-4|TRBJ1-2
TGTGCCAGCAGCTCACCACTACAGGAGCACTACACCTTC
CASSSPLQEHYTF
>TRBD1|14|once|TRBV5-4|TRBJ1-4
TGTGCCAGCAGCGGGGACAGGGGCGGAGAAAAACTGTTTTTT
CASSGDRGGEKLFF
>TRBD1|13|once|TRBV29-1|TRBJ2-2
TGCAGCGTTGGGACAGGGGCCACCGGGGAGCTGTTTTTT
CSVGTGATGELFF
>-|14|few|TRBV6-1|TRBJ1-6
TGTGCCAGCAGTGAAGATGAGTATAACTCACCCCTCCACTTT
CASSEDEYNSPLHF
>TRBD1|14|-|TRBV7-2|TRBJ2-7
TGTGCCAGCAGCTTCTCGACAGGGACCTACGAGCAGTACTTC
CASSFSTGTYEQYF
>-|14|-|TRBV2|TRBJ1-1
TGTGCCAGCAGTGAAAAGGGCCACGGCTGGGAAGCTTTCTTT
CASSEKGHGWEAFF
>-|14|-|TRBV7-2|TRBJ1-2
TGTGCCAGCAGCTTAGACCCGGGGCGGGGTGGCTACACCTTC
CASSLDPGRGGYTF
>-|12|-|TRBV2|TRBJ2-1
TGTGCCAGTAGTAGGGTGGGTGAGGAGCAGTTCTTC
CASSRVGEEQFF
>-|18|-|TRBV7-9|TRBJ2-3
TGTGCCAGCAGCTTATTTCGTTCTACCCCGATCGGCACAGATACGCAGTATTTT
CASSLFRSTPIGTDTQYF
>TRBD1|16|once|TRBV4-1|TRBJ2-7
TGCGCCAGCAGTCAGTATGGGACAGGGAGCTCCTACGAGCAGTACTTC
CASSQYGTGSSYEQYF
>-|15|-|TRBV6-6|TRBJ2-6
TGTGCCAGTTTCGGGTCTCGAACCGGGGCCAACGTCCTGACTTTC
CASFGSRTGANVLTF
>TRBD1|14|-|TRBV19|TRBJ2-7
TGTGCCAGCAAGCAACAGGGGTTGGTCGACGAGCAGTACTTC
CASKQQGLVDEQYF
>-|13|-|TRBV5-6|TRBJ1-1
TGTGCCAGCAGCCGATCCCAGGGATGGGGAACTTTCTTT
CASSRSQGWGTFF
>TRBD1|13|-|TRBV6-1|TRBJ2-7
TGTGCCAGCAGACGGGACAGTGCCTACGAGCAGTACTTC
CASRRDSAYEQYF
>TRBD2|16|-|TRBV7-3|TRBJ2-1
TGTGCCAGCAGCTACGGAACTAGCGGGGGGGAAAATGAGCAGTTCTTC
CASSYGTSGGENEQFF
>-|11|-|TRBV20-1|TRBJ2-5
TGCAGTGCTGAGGTCCAAGAGACCCAGTACTTC
CSAEVQETQYF
>-|17|-|TRBV11-2|TRBJ2-1
TGTGCCAGCAGCTTAGCAGGACCCGGCTCGCCCTACAATGAGCAGTTCTTC
CASSLAGPGSPYNEQFF
>TRBD1|15|-|TRBV4-1|TRBJ1-3
TGCGCCAGCAGCGTGGAGGGGGCGCCTGGAAACACCATATATTTT
CASSVEGAPGNTIYF
>-|15|-|TRBV30|TRBJ2-3
TGTGCCTGGAGTAGGGGGGTCGCCCCAACGGGTACGCAGTATTTT
CAWSRGVAPTGTQYF
>-|14|-|TRBV6-6|TRBJ1-3
TGTGCCAGCAGTTCCAGGACAGCTGGAAACACCATATATTTT
CASSSRTAGNTIYF
>-|16|-|TRBV7-6|TRBJ2-5
TGTGCCAGCAGCTTAGGATCTAGGGGTTACCAAGAGACCCAGTACTTC
CASSLGSRGYQETQYF
>TRBD2|15|-|TRBV29-1|TRBJ2-1
TGCAGCGCCGGGGGGACTAGCGGGAGACTCGATGAGCAGTTCTTC
CSAGGTSGRLDEQFF
>-|19|once|TRBV21-1|TRBJ1-2
TGTGCCAGCAGCAAAAGGAGGAGGGACAGGCGGTGGGCCAACTATGGCTACACCTTC
CASSKRRRDRRWANYGYTF
>TRBD2|17|-|TRBV2|TRBJ2-3
TGTGCCAGCAGGGGGGGACTAGCGGGACCTAGCACAGATACGCAGTATTTT
CASRGGLAGPSTDTQYF
>-|15|-|TRBV4-2|TRBJ1-6
TGTGCCAGCACGGATGGGAGTTCCTATAATTCACCCCTCCACTTT
CASTDGSSYNSPLHF
>-|14|-|TRBV7-8|TRBJ2-7
TGTGCCAGCAGTCTCCGGGACACCTCCTACGAGCAGTACTTC
CASSLRDTSYEQYF
>-|16|-|TRBV5-4|TRBJ2-3
TGTGCCAGCAGCCTCCGACCCGGAGTCCACACAGATACGCAGTATTTT
CASSLRPGVHTDTQYF
>-|14|few|TRBV5-5|TRBJ2-2
TGTGCCAGCAGCTACAGGGTTGTGAGCGGGGAGCTGTTTTTT
CASSYRVVSGELFF
>-|11|once|TRBV20-1|TRBJ1-5
TGCAGTGCAAATGGCCCCAGTACCCAGCATTTT
CSANGPSTQHF
>-|14|-|TRBV5-4|TRBJ2-7
TGTGCCAGCAGCTTGGACAAACGATCCTACGAGCAGTACTTC
CASSLDKRSYEQYF
>-|13|-|TRBV6-1|TRBJ2-2
TGTGCCAGCGGACCGACGAACACCGGGGAGCTGTTTTTT
CASGPTNTGELFF
>TRBD1|16|-|TRBV19|TRBJ1-4
TGTGCCAGTACTAACCCCAGGGGGGCGTCTAATGAAAAACTGTTTTTT
CASTNPRGASNEKLFF
>-|14|-|TRBV2|TRBJ1-1
TGTGCCAGCAGCCTCTCCTTAGGAGGGACTGAAGCTTTCTTT
CASSLSLGGTEAFF
>TRBD1|15|-|TRBV2|TRBJ2-1
TGTGCCAGCAACGCGGGGACAGGCCTCCGAGTTGAGCAGTTCTTC
CASNAGTGLRVEQFF
>TRBD1|15|-|TRBV19|TRBJ2-7
TGTGCCAGTAGTAATACAGGGGCCGTCTCCTACGAGCAGTACTTC
CASSNTGAVSYEQYF
>TRBD1|15|-|TRBV6-1|TRBJ2-7
TGTGCCAGCAGTGGACAGGGGACGAGCTCCTACGAGCAGTACTTC
CASSGQGTSSYEQYF
>-|17|-|TRBV27|TRBJ1-1
TGTGCCAGCAGTCCGAAAGGTCAGTCAATCAGGGGAACTGAAGCTTTCTTT
CASSPKGQSIRGTEAFF
>-|13|-|TRBV7-3|TRBJ2-1
TGTGCCAGCAGCCTTGCGGCCTACAATGAGCAGTTCTTC
CASSLAAYNEQFF
>-|15|-|TRBV14|TRBJ2-7
TGTGCCAGCAGCCTCCTTGGGACGGCACTCCACGAGCAGTACTTC
CASSLLGTALHEQYF
>TRBD1|14|-|TRBV2|TRBJ1-5
TGTGCCAGCAAGCGGCAGGGGGGAGATCAGCCCCAGCATTTT
CASKRQGGDQPQHF
>-|15|-|TRBV27|TRBJ2-3
TGTGCCAGCAGCCTATACCGGGACCCAGGAGATACGCAGTATTTT
CASSLYRDPGDTQYF
>-|13|-|TRBV7-9|TRBJ2-5
TGTGCCAGCAGCCCAACAGCTCAAGAGACCCAGTACTTC
CASSPTAQETQYF